The entry that follows covers one T cell receptor (beta chain) sequence. This sample was included in a study of tumour-infiltrating T cells in Burkitt lymphoma. The CDR3 loop spans 12 amino acids. Germline V lookup: CDR1 SGHAT, CDR2 FQNNGV. Trimming removed 5 bases from V and 11 bases from J, with 15 bases in between. The repertoire was sequenced with immunoSEQ multiplex PCR; TCRdb's copy has only in-frame clones and lacks some. The sample records several thousand clones, under 90% being singletons. This receptor was taken from a human donor with Burkitt lymphoma. The source material was tumor tissue. The rearrangement uses TRBV11-2 and TRBJ1-1; D perhaps matches TRBD1 (6 bases). In DNA, the CDR3 is TGTGCCAGCAGCGAGAACGGGGGGCGGGCTTTCTTT. It yields the protein CASSENGGRAFF.